Detailed here is one T cell receptor (beta chain). Original processing methods: How many nucleated cells were present was estimated from reference gene primer amplification. The repertoire was sequenced with immunoSEQ multiplex PCR; TCRdb's copy has only in-frame clones and lacks some. V, J and clone size derive from that table, while D and trimming were established from the DNA sequence. The data contain about 370,000 clones, more than 80% of them singletons. The sample comes from a study of blood T cell repertoires in COVID-19. The wider study: Spain, Italy and the United States supplied samples that represented acute and convalescent COVID-19. T cells, B-cell-depleted T cells, or PBMCs provided the cDNA or gDNA that served as material.

Patients from Seattle were sampled longitudinally, starting during active infection. V was clipped by 3 bases and J by 7 bases, with 22 bases between them. CDR1 is LGHNA and CDR2 is YSLEER in the germline V gene. This CDR3 region has 17 residues. The TCR was taken from a woman in her thirties with COVID-19, enrolled during active disease. V and J are TRBV4-3 and TRBJ2-1, with D possibly TRBD2 on 5 matching bases. The specimen was peripheral blood. For the CDR3, the DNA is TGCGCCAGCAGCCAGACGCTGAGCGGTAGGGCTATGAATGAGCAGTTCTTC. This codes for CASSQTLSGRAMNEQFF.